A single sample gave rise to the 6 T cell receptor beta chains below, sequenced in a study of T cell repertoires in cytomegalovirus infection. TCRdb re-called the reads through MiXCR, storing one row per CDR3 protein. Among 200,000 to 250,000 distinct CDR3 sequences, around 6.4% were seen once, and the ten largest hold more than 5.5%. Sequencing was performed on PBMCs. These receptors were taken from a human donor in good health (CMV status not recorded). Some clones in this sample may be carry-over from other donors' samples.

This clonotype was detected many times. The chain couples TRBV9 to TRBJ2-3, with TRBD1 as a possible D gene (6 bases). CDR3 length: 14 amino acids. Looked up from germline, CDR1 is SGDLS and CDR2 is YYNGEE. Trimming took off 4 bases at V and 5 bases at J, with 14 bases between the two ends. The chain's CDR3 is CASSRGFVGDTQYF. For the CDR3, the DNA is TGTGCCAGCAGCAGGGGGTTCGTCGGAGATACGCAGTATTTT.

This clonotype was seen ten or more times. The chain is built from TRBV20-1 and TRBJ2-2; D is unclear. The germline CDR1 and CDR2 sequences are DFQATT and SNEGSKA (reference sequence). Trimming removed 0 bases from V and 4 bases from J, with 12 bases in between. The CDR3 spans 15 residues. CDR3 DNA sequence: TGCAGTGCTAGAGATCGGGCTGTTAGCACCGGGGAGCTGTTTTTT. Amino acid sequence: CSARDRAVSTGELFF.

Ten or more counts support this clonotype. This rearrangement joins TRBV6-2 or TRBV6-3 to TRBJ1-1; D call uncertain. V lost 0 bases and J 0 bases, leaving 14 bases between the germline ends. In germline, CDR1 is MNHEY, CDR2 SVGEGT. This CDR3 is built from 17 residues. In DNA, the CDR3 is TGTGCCAGCAGTTACTCGAGATTTATGGCCGTGAACACTGAAGCTTTCTTT. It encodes CASSYSRFMAVNTEAFF.

The CDR3 DNA reads TGCGCCAGCAGCTTAACGACAGGCCAAGTCGGGCAGTTCTTC. Translated: CASSLTTGQVGQFF. V and J are TRBV5-1 and TRBJ2-1; a possible D gene is TRBD1 (6 bases). The CDR3 contains 14 residues. The germline gives CDR1 SGHRS, CDR2 YFSETQ. V was trimmed by 2 bases and J by 12 bases, leaving 18 bases between them.

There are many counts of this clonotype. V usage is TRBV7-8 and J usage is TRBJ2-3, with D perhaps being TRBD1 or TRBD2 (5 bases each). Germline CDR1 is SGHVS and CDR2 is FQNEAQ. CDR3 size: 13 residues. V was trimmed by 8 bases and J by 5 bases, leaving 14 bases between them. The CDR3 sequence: CASLRRGGDTQYF. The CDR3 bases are TGTGCCAGCCTGAGACGTGGGGGAGATACGCAGTATTTT.

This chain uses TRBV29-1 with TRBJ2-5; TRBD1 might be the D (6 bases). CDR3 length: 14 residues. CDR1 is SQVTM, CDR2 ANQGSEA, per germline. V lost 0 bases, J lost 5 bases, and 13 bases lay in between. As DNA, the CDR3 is TGCAGCGTTGAAGATCATAGGCAGGGGGAGACCCAGTACTTC. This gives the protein CSVEDHRQGETQYF.